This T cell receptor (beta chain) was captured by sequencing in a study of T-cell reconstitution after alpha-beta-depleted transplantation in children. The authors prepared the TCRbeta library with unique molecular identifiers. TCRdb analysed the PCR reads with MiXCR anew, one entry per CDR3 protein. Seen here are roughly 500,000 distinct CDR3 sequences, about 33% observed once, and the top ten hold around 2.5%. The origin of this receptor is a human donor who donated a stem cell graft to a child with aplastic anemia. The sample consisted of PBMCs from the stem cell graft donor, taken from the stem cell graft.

The CDR3 DNA reads TGTGCCAGCAGCCAGGCACCCGGGACAGGGAGCTATGGCTACACCTTC. It yields the protein CASSQAPGTGSYGYTF. The gene calls are TRBV7-9 and TRBJ1-2; TRBD1 aligns across 9 bases. In germline, CDR1 is SEHNR, CDR2 FQNEAQ (reference sequence). This CDR3 is 16 amino acids long. Trimming removed 5 bases from V and 4 bases from J; junction bases left unmatched: 11.